This is a list of T cell receptor beta chains from one sample in a study of post-analysis software for immune sequencing data. Each CDR3 protein is one row after TCRdb ran MiXCR on the PCR reads. This sample has roughly 800,000 distinct CDR3 sequences, with roughly 30% found just once. The specimen was blood. Every receptor here comes from a girl aged 10-17 years with multiple sclerosis. The CDR3 runs from the conserved cysteine through the conserved F or W. The D gene is left open where the match is weak. Size tells how often a clone was seen (once, few, many) or the class of an expanded clone, and some rows leave it out.

CDR3nt	CDR3aa	abundance	j_gene	v_gene	d_gene
TGCGCCAGCAGACTTGACAGGGAGAGCTCCTACGAGCAGTACTTC	CASRLDRESSYEQYF	-	TRBJ2-7	TRBV4-3	TRBD1
TGTGCCAGCAGCTCATACGGGAGGGATGAGCAGTTCTTC	CASSSYGRDEQFF	-	TRBJ2-1	TRBV7-3	TRBD2
TGTGCCGCCCCATCGGGGTCAGGTTCGGCCTACACCTTC	CAAPSGSGSAYTF	-	TRBJ1-2	TRBV2	-
TGCAGTGCTAGTTGGAGGGGAAGTCGGATTGAAGCTTTCTTT	CSASWRGSRIEAFF	-	TRBJ1-1	TRBV20-1	-
TGTGCCAGCAGCTTGCTTGAGGGGGCGGCCAAAAACATTCAGTACTTC	CASSLLEGAAKNIQYF	-	TRBJ2-4	TRBV11-2	TRBD1
TGCGCCAGCAGCCCTAGTGAGGGACAGGGCTATGGCTACACCTTC	CASSPSEGQGYGYTF	-	TRBJ1-2	TRBV4-1	TRBD1
TGTGCCAGCAGCCCCAAGGCCCAGACAGAGTACAATGAGCAGTTCTTC	CASSPKAQTEYNEQFF	-	TRBJ2-1	TRBV28	-
TGTGCCAGCAGCTTAAGTGCTAGCGGGAGTGCAGATACGCAGTATTTT	CASSLSASGSADTQYF	many	TRBJ2-3	TRBV7-2	TRBD2
TGTGCCAGCAGGGCGACAGGGGGCAATCAGCCCCAGCATTTT	CASRATGGNQPQHF	-	TRBJ1-5	TRBV27	TRBD1
TGCGCCAGCAGCCAAGTTTCTAGCGGGGAGGAGCAGTACTTC	CASSQVSSGEEQYF	-	TRBJ2-7	TRBV4-3	TRBD2
TGTGCCAGCAGCTTAGCGCTATTAGGGACCGGGGGGGCCCAGTACTTC	CASSLALLGTGGAQYF	-	TRBJ2-7	TRBV7-2	TRBD2
TGCGCCAGCAGCCGAAACAGGGGAACGCAAGAGACCCAGTACTTC	CASSRNRGTQETQYF	-	TRBJ2-5	TRBV5-1	TRBD1
TGCGCCAGCAGCTTGGCCCCGCAGTATGAGCAGTTCTTC	CASSLAPQYEQFF	-	TRBJ2-1	TRBV5-1	-
TGTGCCAGCAGCCCGACAGTGGACACTGAAGCTTTCTTT	CASSPTVDTEAFF	-	TRBJ1-1	TRBV3-1	-
TGCGCCAGCAGCATGGGACAGGGAAATGGCTACACCTTC	CASSMGQGNGYTF	-	TRBJ1-2	TRBV5-1	TRBD1
TGTGCCAGCAGTCCTCAGGGACAGGGGGGCAATCAGCCCCAGCATTTT	CASSPQGQGGNQPQHF	once	TRBJ1-5	TRBV12-3/TRBV12-4	TRBD1
TGTGCCAGCAGCCCAAACGACCGGGGTAACAATGAGCAGTTCTTC	CASSPNDRGNNEQFF	-	TRBJ2-1	TRBV12-3/TRBV12-4	-
TGTGCCAGCAGTTTATTAGCGGGCCAGCTTGGCTCCCAGTACTTC	CASSLLAGQLGSQYF	-	TRBJ2-5	TRBV12-3/TRBV12-4	TRBD2
TGTGCCAGCGGCCAGGGAGAGTCCTACGAGCAGTACTTC	CASGQGESYEQYF	few	TRBJ2-7	TRBV28	-
TGTGCCATCGGAAGCACAGATACGCAGTATTTT	CAIGSTDTQYF	many	TRBJ2-3	TRBV10-3	-
TGCGCCACCAGGTCTGGGCTGCTGGAACCCGGGGAGCTGTTTTTT	CATRSGLLEPGELFF	-	TRBJ2-2	TRBV5-1	-
TGTGCCAGCAGCTTAGCGCTGACACCTTCCCTCTACGAGCAGTACTTC	CASSLALTPSLYEQYF	-	TRBJ2-7	TRBV7-2	-
TGTGCCAGCAGTAGAGGCACGAGCGGCCAAGAGACCCAGTACTTC	CASSRGTSGQETQYF	few	TRBJ2-5	TRBV6-5	-
TGCGCCAGCAGCCAAGGGGTGGCAGTTCCCGAAAAACTGTTTTTT	CASSQGVAVPEKLFF	-	TRBJ1-4	TRBV4-3	-
TGCGCCAGCAGCACAATACTAGCGGGCGGAGGCACCGGGGAGCTGTTTTTT	CASSTILAGGGTGELFF	-	TRBJ2-2	TRBV5-1	TRBD2
TGTGCCAGTAGTGTCCAGGGGCATCAGCCCCAGCATTTT	CASSVQGHQPQHF	few	TRBJ1-5	TRBV19	-
TGTGCCAGCAGCTTGGTCCAGGGGTTAACCAAAAACATTCAGTACTTC	CASSLVQGLTKNIQYF	-	TRBJ2-4	TRBV11-2	-
TGTGCCAGCTCACCTAACGGGGACGAACAGCCCCAGCATTTT	CASSPNGDEQPQHF	-	TRBJ1-5	TRBV18	-
TGTGCCAGCAGCCACGAGCGGCGCGGAAGTACTTTGTCCTACGAGCAGTACTTC	CASSHERRGSTLSYEQYF	-	TRBJ2-7	TRBV11-2	-
TGTGCCAGCAGCAAATTTGAGGACAGTTATGAAAAACTGTTTTTT	CASSKFEDSYEKLFF	-	TRBJ1-4	TRBV21-1	-
TGTGCCAGCAGTTCCCGGACAGGGCAAATTCAGCCCCAGCATTTT	CASSSRTGQIQPQHF	few	TRBJ1-5	TRBV28	TRBD1
TGTGCCAGCTCCGGGACTGCGAACGAGCAGTACTTC	CASSGTANEQYF	-	TRBJ2-7	TRBV6-2/TRBV6-3	-
TGTGCCAGCAGCTTAGATGGGAGGAGGAATAGCAATCAGCCCCAGCATTTT	CASSLDGRRNSNQPQHF	-	TRBJ1-5	TRBV7-2	-
TGTGCCAGCAGTTCCCTCGGACAGGGAGGGTTGGACACTGAAGCTTTCTTT	CASSSLGQGGLDTEAFF	-	TRBJ1-1	TRBV27	TRBD1
TGTGCCAGCAGCTTAGGAAAACAGGGGGCTGGGGAGACCCAGTACTTC	CASSLGKQGAGETQYF	once	TRBJ2-5	TRBV7-2	TRBD1